The entry below gives a single T cell receptor (beta chain) sequence along with its context. CDR3 length equals 15 residues. Trimming took 6 bases from V and 8 from J, leaving 17 bases between them. Germline V lookup: CDR1 LNHDA, CDR2 SQIVND (reference sequence). The data stem from a study of blood T cell repertoires in COVID-19. Generated by immunoSEQ multiplex PCR, the TCRdb table keeps only in-frame clones and is missing some. This sample has 80,000 to 100,000 clones, with approximately 86% found just once. What was sequenced was peripheral blood. This TCR was recovered from a man in his forties or fifties with COVID-19, enrolled during active disease. The chain combines TRBV19 with TRBJ1-6; D might be TRBD1 (5 bases). CDR3 in DNA: TGTGCCAGTAGAATCGGGGGGGTCGTTGATTCACCCCTCCACTTT. Its protein product is CASRIGGVVDSPLHF.